The rows below give T cell receptor beta chains drawn from one sample of a study of beta chain features in type 1 diabetes. TCRdb's table, derived via immunoSEQ multiplex PCR, lists solely in-frame clones and lacks some. The repertoire holds about 40,000 clones, with 45% to 50% as singletons. Sequencing was performed on central memory CD4+ T cells from blood. All receptors derive from a woman aged 18-35 years in good health. CDR3s include the opening cysteine and the closing phenylalanine or tryptophan. D genes are given only for firm matches. Where a row states a size, it is once, few, many or the class of an expanded clone; other rows omit it.

j_call v_call d_call clone_size cdr3_nt cdr3_aa
TRBJ2-1 TRBV7-2 TRBD2 few TGTGCCAGCAGCCCGCGGGGGGGCGTTGGGGATGAGCAGTTCTTC CASSPRGGVGDEQFF
TRBJ1-5 TRBV30 TRBD1 - TGTGCCTGGAGACAGGGGGCTTATAATCAGCCCCAGCATTTT CAWRQGAYNQPQHF
TRBJ2-1 TRBV5-1 TRBD1 - TGCGCCAGCAGCTTGGATGGACAGGGGGGTAGGAATGAGCAGTTCTTC CASSLDGQGGRNEQFF
TRBJ1-2 TRBV11-2 - - TGTGCCAGCAGCCCCACCTGGGACAATGGCTATGGCTACACCTTC CASSPTWDNGYGYTF
TRBJ1-2 TRBV6-5 TRBD1 few TGTGCCAGCACCCTAGACAGGGATGGCTACACCTTC CASTLDRDGYTF
TRBJ2-2 TRBV5-1 TRBD2 - TGCGCCAGCAGCTTGGCACGGACTAGCGGGGGCGACCCCGGGGAGCTGTTTTTT CASSLARTSGGDPGELFF
TRBJ2-5 TRBV18 TRBD1 - TGTGCCAGCTCAAGACTTATGGGACAGGCCCCCCAGTACTTC CASSRLMGQAPQYF
TRBJ1-5 TRBV12-5 - - TGTGCTAGTGAGGGCAGTGGGGCTCAGCCCCAGCATTTT CASEGSGAQPQHF
TRBJ2-1 TRBV4-1 TRBD2 - TGCGCCAGCAGCCAGCCTCTAGCGGGAGGGAAAAATGAGCAGTTCTTC CASSQPLAGGKNEQFF
TRBJ1-1 TRBV12-5 - - TGTGCTAGCGCCGGATCGGGGAACACTGAAGCTTTCTTT CASAGSGNTEAFF
TRBJ2-1 TRBV18 TRBD2 - TGTGCCAGCTCCCCTAAGGGGTCTAGCGGGAGTTCGTACAATGAGCAGTTCTTC CASSPKGSSGSSYNEQFF
TRBJ1-1 TRBV6-5 - few TGTGCCAGCAGTGTACTTGGGGGCTTAGGGGAAGCTTTCTTT CASSVLGGLGEAFF
TRBJ2-3 TRBV5-1 TRBD1 - TGCGCCAGCAGCTTGGCTCCCACCGGGACAGGGGAACGGGGAGATACGCAGTATTTT CASSLAPTGTGERGDTQYF
TRBJ2-7 TRBV6-1 TRBD2 - TGTGCCAGCAGTTTGAGACTAGCGGGGGTACCTGAGCAGTACTTC CASSLRLAGVPEQYF
TRBJ1-5 TRBV19 TRBD1 - TGTGCCAGTAGTATAGATCGGGGACAGGGACCCCCTCAGCCCCAGCATTTT CASSIDRGQGPPQPQHF
TRBJ2-7 TRBV2 - - TGTGCCAGCAGTTCCGCGGGGGCGAGCTCCTACGAGCAGTACTTC CASSSAGASSYEQYF
TRBJ1-1 TRBV16 - - TGTGCCAGCAGCCAATCGGCCGGAGGAGCTTTCTTT CASSQSAGGAFF
TRBJ1-3 TRBV9 - - TGTGCCAGCAGCGCCTTTGGGTCAGGTGGAAACACCATATATTTT CASSAFGSGGNTIYF
TRBJ2-2 TRBV6-1 TRBD1 - TGTGCCAGCAGTAAGCCGCAGGGGGCCCCCGGGGAGCTGTTTTTT CASSKPQGAPGELFF
TRBJ1-1 TRBV5-1 TRBD1 - TGCGCCAGCAGCTCTTGGACAGGGCCAAACACTGAAGCTTTCTTT CASSSWTGPNTEAFF
TRBJ1-3 TRBV5-5 TRBD1 - TGTGCCAGCAGCTTGGCCCCAACAGGGGGCTATGGAAACACCATATATTTT CASSLAPTGGYGNTIYF
TRBJ1-5 TRBV5-1 - - TGCGCCAGCAGTGACGGGGGATCCAATCAGCCCCAGCATTTT CASSDGGSNQPQHF
TRBJ2-7 TRBV2 TRBD2 - TGTGCCAGCACTCCTCCACTAGCGGCTTTCCACGAGCAGTACTTC CASTPPLAAFHEQYF
TRBJ2-5 TRBV27 - - TGTGCCAGCAGTCCTACAGGGATCGTAGAGACCCAGTACTTC CASSPTGIVETQYF
TRBJ1-5 TRBV6-4 TRBD1 - TGTGCCACCCACCGGCAGGGGGCTCAGCCCCAGCATTTT CATHRQGAQPQHF
TRBJ2-3 TRBV5-1 TRBD2 - TGCGCCAGCAGCCTTGAAGGACTAGCGGGGGCCACGGGCACAGATACGCAGTATTTT CASSLEGLAGATGTDTQYF
TRBJ2-3 TRBV12-5 - few TGTGCTAGTGGTTTGGGTAAGGTAACTCCGAGCCCGCGGGATACGCAGTATTTT CASGLGKVTPSPRDTQYF
TRBJ2-3 TRBV27 TRBD2 - TGTGCCAGCAGTTTAGTGGCGGGGGTTCCTAGCACAGATACGCAGTATTTT CASSLVAGVPSTDTQYF
TRBJ2-3 TRBV6-1 TRBD2 - TGTGCCAGCAAGACTAGCGGAGTTAGCACAGATACGCAGTATTTT CASKTSGVSTDTQYF
TRBJ2-7 TRBV5-4 TRBD1 - TGTGCCAGCAGCCCACCGGGACAGGGGGTCCACGAGCAGTACTTC CASSPPGQGVHEQYF
TRBJ1-1 TRBV29-1 TRBD1 - TGCAGCGTTGAAAAGGTGAGGGGGCAGGGTGAAGCTTTCTTT CSVEKVRGQGEAFF
TRBJ2-5 TRBV6-1 TRBD1 few TGTGCCAGCAGCTGGGACAGGAAAGAGACCCAGTACTTC CASSWDRKETQYF
TRBJ2-4 TRBV7-9 TRBD2 few TGTGCCAGCAGCTTTCCCGAGGGACGGGGGGTAAACATTCAGTACTTC CASSFPEGRGVNIQYF
TRBJ1-4 TRBV4-2 - - TGTGCCAGCAGCCAAGATCGTCTTTCTGAAAAACTGTTTTTT CASSQDRLSEKLFF
TRBJ2-2 TRBV28 - - TGTGCCAGCAGTTTGGGAGGCACCGGGGAGCTGTTTTTT CASSLGGTGELFF
TRBJ2-1 TRBV13 TRBD2 few TGTGCCAGCAGCCCACCCCGGACTAGCGGCTCCTACAATGAGCAGTTCTTC CASSPPRTSGSYNEQFF
TRBJ2-1 TRBV5-6 TRBD2 - TGTGCCAGCAGCCTACCCCTAGCGGGAGGGAACAATGAGCAGTTCTTC CASSLPLAGGNNEQFF
TRBJ2-1 TRBV10-1 TRBD2 - TGCGCCAGCGCGGCGGGGGGCCTAGCGGGAGTTGAGCAGTTCTTC CASAAGGLAGVEQFF
TRBJ1-2 TRBV20-1 - few TGCAGTCCGAGGAAGAACTATGGCTACACCTTC CSPRKNYGYTF
TRBJ1-3 TRBV6-5 TRBD1 - TGTGCCAGTCAATCTGGACAGGGGAGAAACACCATATATTTT CASQSGQGRNTIYF
TRBJ1-5 TRBV7-9 TRBD1 - TGTGCCAGCAGCCTTGACAGGGGAAATAGCAATCAGCCCCAGCATTTT CASSLDRGNSNQPQHF
TRBJ1-1 TRBV18 TRBD1 - TGTGCCAGCTCACCATCGACAGGGGTGGCTGAAGCTTTCTTT CASSPSTGVAEAFF
TRBJ1-1 TRBV9 - - TGTGCCAGCAGCCGGGGACACTTCTCAGAGGGCAAGGGAGCTTTCTTT CASSRGHFSEGKGAFF
TRBJ1-6 TRBV19 - - TGTGCCAGTAGCCCCGACCGGAGTGAGTCACCCCTCCACTTT CASSPDRSESPLHF
TRBJ2-1 TRBV4-1 TRBD2 - TGCGCCAGCAGCCCTAGCGGGACCGCCTACAATGAGCAGTTCTTC CASSPSGTAYNEQFF
TRBJ1-2 TRBV4-1 TRBD1 - TGCGCCAGCAGCCAAGGGGTCGCAGGGGGCGACTATGGCTACACCTTC CASSQGVAGGDYGYTF
TRBJ2-7 TRBV28 - - TGTGCCAGCAGTTTCACCCACCAGGGCCGCTCCTACGAGCAGTACTTC CASSFTHQGRSYEQYF
TRBJ2-5 TRBV25-1 - - TGTGCCAGCAGGGACTACACTAAAGAGACCCAGTACTTC CASRDYTKETQYF
TRBJ2-7 TRBV2 - - TGTGCCAGCATGGGACTCGGGTACGAGCAGTACTTC CASMGLGYEQYF
TRBJ2-1 TRBV5-1 - few TGCGCCAGCAGCCCCCGGGACTACAATGAGCAGTTCTTC CASSPRDYNEQFF
TRBJ1-2 TRBV30 TRBD1 - TGTGCCTGGAGTGTACGACAGGGCGATGGCTACACCTTC CAWSVRQGDGYTF
TRBJ2-1 TRBV5-5 TRBD2 - TGTGCCAGCAGCTTACTTTTGGGACTAGCGGCCTACAATGAGCAGTTCTTC CASSLLLGLAAYNEQFF
TRBJ1-5 TRBV19 TRBD1 - TGTGCCAGTAGTATAGTGCCGGGACAGGGGGCTAGCAATCAGCCCCAGCATTTT CASSIVPGQGASNQPQHF
TRBJ1-2 TRBV5-6 - - TGTGCCAGCAGATATACTGGCAGGGCGAGTGGCTACACCTTC CASRYTGRASGYTF
TRBJ1-1 TRBV30 - few TGTGCCTGGAGTATCTTGGGCAGGGTTAACACTGAAGCTTTCTTT CAWSILGRVNTEAFF
TRBJ1-1 TRBV28 - - TGTGCCAGCAGTTTATTCGGGGGTTCGGGCACTGAAGCTTTCTTT CASSLFGGSGTEAFF
TRBJ2-7 TRBV14 - - TGTGCCAGCAGCCAAGCTGCCACTAGGATCTACGAGCAGTACTTC CASSQAATRIYEQYF
TRBJ2-1 TRBV15 - - TGTGCCACCAGCAGAGCAGACGGGGGCTACAATGAGCAGTTCTTC CATSRADGGYNEQFF